A selection of T cell receptor beta chains follows, all from one sample in a study of shared clonotypes between healthy human individuals. Profiling relied on immunoSEQ multiplex PCR, and the TCRdb table lists in-frame clones only, not all of them. The sample lists 450,000 to 500,000 clones; around 80% were seen once. Sequencing was carried out using PBMCs. The receptors were sampled from a woman aged 40 to 55 in good health. Some clones in this sample may be carry-over from other donors' samples. Each CDR3 is given with its conserved first and last residue. The size of a clone is reported for some rows only, either as once, few or many, or as a class for expanded clones.

V gene	clone size	CDR3 length	J gene	CDR3 protein
TRBV5-4	-	16	TRBJ1-3	CASSAPQGASGNTIYF
TRBV19	once	14	TRBJ2-7	CASSGGPGGYEQYF
TRBV29-1	-	14	TRBJ2-5	CSVDRRGGGETQYF
TRBV28	-	15	TRBJ1-5	CASQKRDLGNQPQHF
TRBV5-1	-	16	TRBJ1-1	CASSLGTGAQNTEAFF
TRBV5-6	-	15	TRBJ2-5	CASSLVLAGVETQYF
TRBV19	-	14	TRBJ2-4	CASSIRREKNIQYF
TRBV7-3	-	13	TRBJ2-3	CASSFGQADTQYF
TRBV28	-	12	TRBJ2-5	CASRQTTGEQYF
TRBV4-2	-	17	TRBJ2-4	CASSQAAELVAKNIQYF
TRBV19	few	14	TRBJ1-1	CASSIQGGNTEAFF
TRBV2	-	15	TRBJ2-3	CASTETRVPTDTQYF
TRBV7-2	-	15	TRBJ2-7	CASSLGGKVSNEQYF
TRBV2	-	15	TRBJ2-1	CASRLGTSSYNEQFF
TRBV7-3	-	16	TRBJ1-5	CASSGGERYSNQPQHF
TRBV28	-	16	TRBJ1-1	CASSLTYTTLNTEAFF
TRBV28	-	10	TRBJ2-7	CASNLDPPYF
TRBV28	many	15	TRBJ2-1	CASRTGATSHNEQFF
TRBV6-6	-	15	TRBJ2-2	CASGRLAGGIGELFF
TRBV9	many	13	TRBJ2-1	CASSVEEAAQQFF
TRBV28	-	17	TRBJ2-5	CASSLKGRGLLLETQYF
TRBV2	-	14	TRBJ2-1	CASMASGPYNEQFF
TRBV7-3	once	13	TRBJ2-3	CASSPLTGYTQYF
TRBV14	once	15	TRBJ2-1	CASSQGGSGRDEQFF
TRBV7-3	-	16	TRBJ2-1	CASSLLAASGLNEQFF
TRBV27	-	14	TRBJ1-2	CASSLGAGDYGYTF
TRBV15	few	14	TRBJ1-4	CATSSRGRLEKLFF
TRBV18	-	13	TRBJ1-2	CASSPETEWGYTF
TRBV28	-	17	TRBJ1-3	CASSLNRWGVSGNTIYF
TRBV28	-	16	TRBJ1-2	CASSRGGGEASYGYTF
TRBV2	-	15	TRBJ2-2	CASSGGTGRAGELFF
TRBV28	-	14	TRBJ1-5	CASSWQGSNQPQHF
TRBV10-2	-	14	TRBJ2-7	CASKKGSGVYEQYF
TRBV7-2	-	16	TRBJ1-3	CASSPQGVGLGNTIYF
TRBV5-6	-	13	TRBJ2-5	CASSSGTTETQYF
TRBV4-2	-	16	TRBJ1-4	CASSPRGAGGGEKLFF
TRBV5-6	-	15	TRBJ1-3	CASSLGLDSGNTIYF
TRBV19	few	14	TRBJ1-1	CASSMGGSVAGAFF
TRBV11-2	-	13	TRBJ2-3	CASSLGGSDTQYF
TRBV6-5	-	13	TRBJ1-2	CASSYLGAYGYTF
TRBV2	-	14	TRBJ2-1	CASTVEAGTNEQFF
TRBV5-1	-	13	TRBJ2-7	CASSLSYTYEQYF
TRBV6-6	once	12	TRBJ2-3	CASSPGTDTQYF
TRBV10-3	-	14	TRBJ1-1	CAIRPTGSYTEAFF
TRBV28	-	15	TRBJ2-7	CASRFTGHGAYEQYF
TRBV5-1	-	15	TRBJ2-1	CASSLLGQGYNEQFF
TRBV14	-	17	TRBJ2-3	CASSQDWGSGSTHTQYF
TRBV29-1	-	12	TRBJ2-7	CSVRSSSSEQYF
TRBV18	-	15	TRBJ1-1	CASSLRRNMNTEAFF
TRBV6-1	-	16	TRBJ2-1	CASSDSGRAIYNEQFF
TRBV6-5	few	12	TRBJ1-4	CASSDRGEKLFF
TRBV30	few	12	TRBJ1-6	CAWNRGNSPLHF
TRBV4-1	-	19	TRBJ2-1	CASSQERGLAAVSYNEQFF
TRBV5-1	-	13	TRBJ1-3	CASSVDSGNTIYF